The clone carrying this TCR beta chain was observed at least ten times. Its specificity is not known. The CDR3 runs to 14 residues. The germline V gene has CDR1 DFQATT and CDR2 SNEGSKA (reference sequence). After removal of 2 bases from V and 6 bases from J, the junction contained 4 bases not matched to a gene. Unique molecular identifiers were affixed to single, distinct cDNA molecules. TCRdb passed the 5' RACE reads through MiXCR, listing each CDR3 protein once. Here the sample spans about 76,000 distinct CDR3 sequences, around 15% being singletons. The sample comes from a study of early T cells in non-severe SARS-CoV-2 infection. About the study: Bulk RNA from unsorted whole blood was sequenced; chains were unpaired.

General study results and limits: Comparison of clonotypes with VDJdb favored anti-spike CD8 responses while missing private and CD4 specificities.

V and J are TRBV20-1 and TRBJ2-1, with 10 positions matching TRBD2. This TCR was sampled from an adult who was a healthcare worker with PCR-confirmed SARS-CoV-2 infection or an uninfected control (not recorded which). The sequenced sample consisted of whole blood. CDR3 amino acids: CSARMGLAPNEQFF. CDR3 DNA: TGCAGTGCTAGAATGGGACTAGCGCCCAATGAGCAGTTCTTC.